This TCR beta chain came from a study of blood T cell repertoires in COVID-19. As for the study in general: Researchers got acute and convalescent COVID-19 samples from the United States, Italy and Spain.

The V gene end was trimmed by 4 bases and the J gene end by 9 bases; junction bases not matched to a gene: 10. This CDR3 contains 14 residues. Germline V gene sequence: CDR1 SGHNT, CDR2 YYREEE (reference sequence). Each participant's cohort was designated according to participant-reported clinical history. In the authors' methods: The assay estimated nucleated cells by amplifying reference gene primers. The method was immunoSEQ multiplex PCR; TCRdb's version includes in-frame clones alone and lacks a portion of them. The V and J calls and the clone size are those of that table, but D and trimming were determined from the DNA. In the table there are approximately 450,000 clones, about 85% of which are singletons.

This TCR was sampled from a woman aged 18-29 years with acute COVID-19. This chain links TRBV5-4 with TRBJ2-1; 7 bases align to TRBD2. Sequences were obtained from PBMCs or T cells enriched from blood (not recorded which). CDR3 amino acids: CASSPRAQRGEQFF. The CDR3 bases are TGTGCCAGCAGCCCCCGGGCCCAGCGGGGTGAGCAGTTCTTC. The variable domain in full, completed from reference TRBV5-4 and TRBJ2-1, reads ETGVTQSPTHLIKTRGQQVTLRCSSQSGHNTVSWYQQALGQGPQFIFQYYREEENGRGNFPPRFSGLQFPNYSSELNVNALELDDSALYLCASSPRAQRGEQFFGPGTRLTVL.